These 21 T cell receptor beta chains were all obtained from the same sample, sequenced in a study of metastatic and nonmetastatic thyroid tumors. TCRdb re-clonotyped the PCR reads via MiXCR. The sample contains 27,000 or so clones, around 24% of which appear only once. There were no patients who had received any treatment before thyroid surgery. The sequenced sample was blood. The receptors here all came from a female donor with papillary thyroid cancer or a benign thyroid nodule (not recorded which). Some clones in this sample may be carry-over from other donors' samples.

By sample fraction, this clone is medium-sized. J is TRBJ1-3 and V is TRBV19, with D tentatively TRBD1 (6 bases). Trimming stripped 5 bases from V and 2 bases from J, with 10 bases between. The CDR3 is 14 amino acids. Germline CDR1 is LNHDA and CDR2 is SQIVND (reference sequence). CDR3 loop: CASSVAGAGNTIYF. The DNA for the CDR3 is TGTGCCAGTAGTGTAGCAGGGGCTGGAAACACCATATATTTT.

This clone was picked up many times. The chain joins TRBV24-1 to TRBJ2-2; possibly TRBD1 or TRBD2 for D (5 bases each). V was pared by 2 bases and J by 7 bases, with 22 bases between. The CDR3 spans 18 residues. Germline CDR1 and CDR2: KGHDR and SFDVKD. The CDR3 loop reads CATSDSFGLRGEIGELFF. The CDR3 nucleotides read TGTGCCACCAGTGATTCCTTTGGACTGAGAGGGGAAATCGGGGAGCTGTTTTTT.

This clone was found many times. The chain couples TRBV19 to TRBJ1-1; TRBD1 matches 7 bases. J lost 3 bases, V lost 6 bases, and 10 bases had no gene match. Germline lookup yields CDR1 LNHDA and CDR2 SQIVND (reference sequence). The CDR3 consists of 15 residues. The CDR3 nucleotides are TGTGCCAGTAGATCAACCCCGGGACAGCACACTGAAGCTTTCTTT. Amino acid sequence: CASRSTPGQHTEAFF. The whole variable domain, remainder taken from reference TRBV19 and TRBJ1-1, is DGGITQSPKYLFRKEGQNVTLSCEQNLNHDAMYWYRQDPGQGLRLIYYSQIVNDFQKGDIAEGYSVSREKKESFPLTVTSAQKNPTAFYLCASRSTPGQHTEAFFGQGTRLTVV.

This chain joins TRBV11-2 and TRBJ1-6; a possible D gene is TRBD1 (6 bases). Germline V CDR1 and CDR2: SGHAT, FQNNGV. Trimming took off 2 bases at V and 8 bases at J, with 16 bases between the two ends. There are 16 residues in the CDR3. CDR3 protein: CASSLIWDTKDSPLHF. The CDR3 region has the DNA TGTGCCAGCAGCTTAATATGGGACACTAAGGATTCACCCCTCCACTTT.

The V and J genes are TRBV6-5 and TRBJ2-7; D gene uncertain. Trimming cost V 2 bases and J 6 bases, with 11 bases left between them. The CDR3 sequence is 13 residues long. Germline V gene sequence: CDR1 MNHEY, CDR2 SVGAGI. CDR3 nucleotide sequence: TGTGCCAGCAGTTACACTCTTGTAGGCGAGCAGTACTTC. Protein sequence: CASSYTLVGEQYF.

The chain has TRBV7-8 and TRBJ1-5; 7 positions agree with TRBD1. The germline V gene encodes CDR1 SGHVS and CDR2 FQNEAQ. The CDR3 length is 14 residues. V dropped 9 bases and J dropped 7; count of bases not matched to a gene: 12. CDR3 DNA: TGTGCCAGAGACAGGGATCTATTAAACCAGCCCCAGCATTTT. Encoded protein: CARDRDLLNQPQHF.

This chain links TRBV30 with TRBJ1-3; D gene ambiguous. Germline values: CDR1 GTSNPN, CDR2 SVGIG (reference sequence). This CDR3 region has 15 residues. V lost 3 bases to trimming and J lost 0 bases, with 12 bases between them. CDR3 DNA sequence: TGTGCCTGGAGAAAAGGCCTCTTCTCTGGAAACACCATATATTTT. Translation gives CAWRKGLFSGNTIYF.

Only a few counts were recorded for this clone. This chain connects TRBV12-3 or TRBV12-4 to TRBJ1-5; D unclear. Between the trimmed V and J ends, which lost 4 bases and 6 bases, there was a span of 10 bases. CDR3 size: 13 residues. This CDR3 is CASSSGSGQPQHF. The CDR3, as DNA: TGTGCCAGCAGTTCGGGGTCAGGTCAGCCCCAGCATTTT.

This clone came up a few times. The J gene is TRBJ1-1, the V gene TRBV18; D possibly corresponds to TRBD1 (6 bases). The CDR3 covers 16 residues. V lost 0 bases and J lost 4, with 15 bases in between. The germline V gene encodes CDR1 KGHSH and CDR2 LQKENI. CDR3 residues: CASSPPPQQGVTEAFF. The CDR3 nucleotides read TGTGCCAGCTCACCACCCCCCCAACAGGGAGTCACTGAAGCTTTCTTT.

This clone was picked up many times. In nucleotides, the CDR3 is TGTGCCAGCAGCTCGACATACCTCCCGAATTCACCCCTCCACTTT. This encodes CASSSTYLPNSPLHF. V gene TRBV11-2 combines with J gene TRBJ1-6, with unresolved D. V was cut by 4 bases and J by 7 bases, with 14 bases left in between. Germline V gene lookup returns CDR1 SGHAT and CDR2 FQNNGV. This CDR3 spans 15 amino acids.

This clone was detected only a few times. The chain links TRBV2 to TRBJ2-5; 9 nucleotides line up with TRBD1. CDR3 length: 14 amino acids. The germline gives CDR1 SNHLY, CDR2 FYNNEI. With V trimmed by 6 bases and J by 5 bases, 7 bases remained unmatched. In DNA form, the CDR3 reads TGTGCCAGCAGGGCCGGGACAGGGCGGGAGACCCAGTACTTC. It specifies CASRAGTGRETQYF.

The chain links TRBV4-3 to TRBJ1-6; the D gene is possibly TRBD1 (5 bases). The CDR3 spans 16 residues. Germline V lookup: CDR1 LGHNA, CDR2 YSLEER. V gave up 0 bases and J gave up 7 bases, with 13 bases separating them. This CDR3 reads CASSQDWGTGNSPLHF. The CDR3 nucleotides read TGCGCCAGCAGCCAAGATTGGGGGACGGGAAATTCACCCCTCCACTTT.

The sample holds a few counts of this clone. This sequence may be a read error, since a much larger clone differs from it by one base. The V and J genes are TRBV20-1 and TRBJ2-1, with 8 bases aligning to TRBD2. This CDR3 is 19 amino acids long. Trimming took 2 bases from V and 7 from J; bases not matched to a gene: 22. Per the germline V gene, CDR1 is DFQATT and CDR2 is SNEGSKA (reference sequence). The CDR3 region has the DNA TGCAGTGCTAGACCCCAGACAGGAGACGGACTAGCCGGATTGAATGAGCAGTTCTTC. It encodes CSARPQTGDGLAGLNEQFF.

This clone was recorded at least ten times. Just one base apart from a much larger clone, this may be a read error. V gene TRBV20-1 combines with J gene TRBJ2-2, with TRBD1 matching 12 bases. The CDR3 totals 19 residues. Germline assignment: CDR1 DFQATT and CDR2 SNEGSKA (reference sequence). CDR3 sequence (DNA): TGCAGTGCTGGGGGAAATGGGGGACAGGGGGCTTCAAACACCTGGGAGCTGTTTTTT. This sequence encodes CSAGGNGGQGASNTWELFF.

This clone was seen at least ten times. The chain has TRBV29-1 and TRBJ2-1; 11 bases are a match to TRBD2. CDR1 SQVTM and CDR2 ANQGSEA come from the germline V gene. This CDR3 is 17 amino acids long. The J segment lost 6 bases and the V segment lost 0 bases, leaving 10 bases of the junction unmatched. The CDR3 bases are TGCAGCGTTGAAGATCTTAGCGGGAGGGTATCTAGCAATGAGCAGTTCTTC. It encodes CSVEDLSGRVSSNEQFF.

This clone counts as medium-sized. The chain joins TRBV11-2 to TRBJ1-2; the match to TRBD1 covers 10 bases. V shed 1 base, J shed 5 bases, and the junction held 1 base outside the gene matches. There are 14 residues in the CDR3. In germline, CDR1 is SGHAT, CDR2 FQNNGV. For the CDR3, the DNA is TGTGCCAGCAGCTTAGTGGGACAGGGGTATGGCTACACCTTC. It specifies CASSLVGQGYGYTF.

This sequence joins TRBV20-1 and TRBJ1-2, with a weak D call TRBD1 (6 bases). Trimming took off 1 base at V and 3 bases at J, with 12 bases between the two ends. This CDR3 is 14 amino acids long. CDR1 is DFQATT, CDR2 SNEGSKA, per germline (reference sequence). Written as DNA, the CDR3 is TGCAGTGCTAGAGTCACCAGGGGTCACTATGGCTACACCTTC. This translates into CSARVTRGHYGYTF.

V usage is TRBV27 and J usage is TRBJ2-7; 7 bases fit TRBD2. Germline CDR1 MNHEY, CDR2 SMNVEV (reference sequence). This CDR3 spans 17 amino acids. V lost 6 bases and J lost 6; bases outside the gene matches: 20. CDR3 nucleotides: TGTGCCAGCAGCGCCCGCGACACTAGCGTGAGGGCCGGCGAGCAGTACTTC. Translating gives CASSARDTSVRAGEQYF.

Worth noting for this clone: A read error may explain this, as a much larger clone is one base away. The V gene is TRBV7-9, the J gene TRBJ2-5; 11 bases map to TRBD1. The ends lost 1 base at V and 7 bases at J; junction bases unmatched: 8. Germline assignment: CDR1 SEHNR and CDR2 FQNEAQ (reference sequence). This CDR3 has 16 residues. DNA for the CDR3: TGTGCCAGCAGCTTAGGTGGACAGGGGGCCCCCGTGACCCAGTACTTC. Translating gives CASSLGGQGAPVTQYF.

This clone has more than one count but fewer than ten. This chain uses TRBV19 with TRBJ1-2; D uncertain. The germline CDR1 and CDR2 sequences are LNHDA and SQIVND (reference sequence). The CDR3 length is 13 residues. Trimming took 0 bases from V and 5 from J, leaving 7 bases between them. The DNA for the CDR3 is TGTGCCAGTAGTATAGATCGATTATATGGCTACACCTTC. Residues: CASSIDRLYGYTF.

This clone is medium-sized in the sample. This chain joins TRBV28 and TRBJ1-2, with 10 bases that match TRBD1. The germline V gene encodes CDR1 MDHEN and CDR2 SYDVKM. V was pared by 2 bases and J by 2 bases, with 2 bases of the junction left unmatched. The CDR3 runs 15 residues. The DNA for the CDR3 is TGTGCCAGCAGTTTAATGGGACAGGGGAACTATGGCTACACCTTC. Encoded protein: CASSLMGQGNYGYTF.